One sample yielded the 14 T cell receptor beta chains listed below, sequenced in a study of blood T cell repertoires in COVID-19 (dated by TCRdb to about 2020). Library prep was done by the immunoSEQ multiplex PCR assay. In its TCRdb copy, this immuneACCESS table keeps in-frame sequences only and misses some clones. Where compared with another copy, unresolved V genes explain less than half of these, and the others have no known cause. Across this sample there are approximately 270,000 clones, with 70% to 90% seen only once. The biggest ten clones account for around 3.3% of the sample. Sequencing input: peripheral blood. These receptors all stem from a man younger than 35 with active or convalescent COVID-19.

The DNA for the CDR3 is TGTGCCAGCAGCGAAACACGGCACCCCGGGGTCTATAATTCACCCCTCCACTTT. Residues: CASSETRHPGVYNSPLHF. The chain has TRBV5-6 and TRBJ1-6; D is uncertain. Germline V gives CDR1 SGHDT, CDR2 YYEEEE. With 4 bases removed from V and 3 bases from J, the gap between germline ends came to 20 bases. The CDR3 loop spans 18 amino acids.

The rearrangement uses TRBV19 and TRBJ2-1, with a weak D call TRBD2 (5 bases). Trimming took off 0 bases at V and 1 base at J, with 10 bases between the two ends. The CDR3 consists of 16 residues. Germline loops: CDR1 LNHDA, CDR2 SQIVND (reference sequence). The CDR3: CASSIEIGVSYNEQFF. DNA of the CDR3: TGTGCCAGTAGTATAGAGATCGGGGTTTCCTACAATGAGCAGTTCTTC. Together with reference TRBV19 and TRBJ2-1, the CDR3 gives the full variable domain: DGGITQSPKYLFRKEGQNVTLSCEQNLNHDAMYWYRQDPGQGLRLIYYSQIVNDFQKGDIAEGYSVSREKKESFPLTVTSAQKNPTAFYLCASSIEIGVSYNEQFFGPGTRLTVL.

The chain combines TRBV5-1 with TRBJ2-2; D is possibly TRBD1 (6 bases). V shed 2 bases and J shed 7 bases, with 9 bases lying between them. The CDR3 has 13 residues. The germline V gene encodes CDR1 SGHRS and CDR2 YFSETQ. The CDR3 protein is CASSLQGHGELFF. CDR3 nucleotides: TGCGCCAGCAGCTTACAGGGCCACGGGGAGCTGTTTTTT.

This sequence joins TRBV2 and TRBJ1-1; unclear D gene. CDR1 SNHLY and CDR2 FYNNEI come from the germline V gene. V was pared by 1 base and J by 5 bases, with 8 bases between. The CDR3 is made up of 13 amino acids. CDR3 in DNA: TGTGCCAGCAGTGAAGTGGTGGCAACTGAAGCTTTCTTT. Translated, it gives CASSEVVATEAFF. Based on the CDR3 plus reference TRBV2 and TRBJ1-1, the full variable domain is EPEVTQTPSHQVTQMGQEVILRCVPISNHLYFYWYRQILGQKVEFLVSFYNNEISEKSEIFDDQFSVERPDGSNFTLKIRSTKLEDSAMYFCASSEVVATEAFFGQGTRLTVV.

The chain uses TRBV9 and TRBJ2-3, with unresolved D. The CDR3 length is 15 residues. The V end lost 0 bases, the J end lost 0 bases, and 8 bases lay between the germline ends. Germline loops: CDR1 SGDLS, CDR2 YYNGEE. CDR3 in amino acids: CASSVESTSTDTQYF. In DNA form, the CDR3 reads TGTGCCAGCAGCGTAGAGTCCACTAGCACAGATACGCAGTATTTT.

The V call is TRBV6-2 or TRBV6-3, the J call TRBJ1-2; D possibly corresponds to TRBD1 (6 bases). Germline V lookup: CDR1 MNHEY, CDR2 SVGEGT. V gave up 2 bases and J gave up 0 bases, with 19 bases separating them. The CDR3 runs 18 residues. For the CDR3, the DNA is TGTGCCAGCAGTTACCCCCGTCCGCGGGGGCGCCCTAACTATGGCTACACCTTC. Translating gives CASSYPRPRGRPNYGYTF.

A single count supports this clone. CDR3 bases: TGTGCCAGTAGTCCGGGACAGGTAGCCGAAAAACTGTTTTTT. It yields the protein CASSPGQVAEKLFF. The J gene is TRBJ1-4, the V gene TRBV19, with TRBD1 identical over 8 bases. CDR1 is LNHDA and CDR2 is SQIVND in the germline V gene (reference sequence). The CDR3 is 14 amino acids. V lost 5 bases and J lost 8; bases outside the gene matches: 7.

The chain combines TRBV4-3 with TRBJ1-2, with D unresolved. This CDR3 is 16 amino acids long. Germline V gives CDR1 LGHNA, CDR2 YSLEER. V was cut by 1 base and J by 4 bases, with 16 bases left in between. The CDR3 coding sequence is TGCGCCAGCAGCCAAGGGCGGGCAGCCCCAAGCTATGGCTACACCTTC. Residues: CASSQGRAAPSYGYTF.

The sample holds a few counts of this clone. The CDR3 here is CASSRGSNYGYTF. CDR3 nucleotide sequence: TGTGCCAGCAGCCGCGGGTCTAACTATGGCTACACCTTC. The chain carries TRBV2 and TRBJ1-2; D remains unclear. The ends were cut back, 6 bases at V and 0 bases at J, with 8 bases in the middle. This CDR3 has 13 residues. Per germline, CDR1 SNHLY and CDR2 FYNNEI. Together with reference TRBV2 and TRBJ1-2, the CDR3 gives the full variable domain: EPEVTQTPSHQVTQMGQEVILRCVPISNHLYFYWYRQILGQKVEFLVSFYNNEISEKSEIFDDQFSVERPDGSNFTLKIRSTKLEDSAMYFCASSRGSNYGYTFGSGTRLTVV.

This clone was recorded a few times. The chain uses TRBV19 and TRBJ1-3, with 7 bases matching TRBD1. After removal of 9 bases from V and 2 bases from J, the junction contained 7 bases not matched to a gene. Per germline, CDR1 LNHDA and CDR2 SQIVND (reference sequence). CDR3 length: 14 residues. CDR3 sequence (DNA): TGTGCCAGCCGAGACAGGGTCCCTGGAAACACCATATATTTT. It translates to CASRDRVPGNTIYF.

The gene calls are TRBV24-1 and TRBJ2-3; TRBD2 matches 9 bases. Germline loops: CDR1 KGHDR, CDR2 SFDVKD. The CDR3 has 16 amino acids. Trimming removed 5 bases from V and 1 base from J; junction bases left unmatched: 6. CDR3 DNA sequence: TGTGCCACCAGTGGAGTAGGCGGGGGGGGCACAGATACGCAGTATTTT. Translation gives CATSGVGGGGTDTQYF.

The chain couples TRBV6-4 to TRBJ1-2, with 8 bases identical to TRBD1. Germline V CDR1 and CDR2: MRHNA, SNTAGT. Unmatched junction bases numbered 6, after V lost 5 bases and J lost 7 bases. The CDR3 has 13 residues. The DNA of the CDR3 is TGTGCCAGCAGTCCGGACAGGGTTGGTGGCTACACCTTC. This encodes CASSPDRVGGYTF.

The CDR3 protein is CASTDSPSSYNSPLHF. The CDR3, as DNA: TGTGCCAGTACTGACAGCCCGAGCTCCTATAATTCACCCCTCCACTTT. The genes are TRBV19 and TRBJ1-6, with D maybe TRBD1 (5 bases). Between the trimmed V and J ends, which lost 7 bases and 0 bases, there was a span of 13 bases. Germline V gene data show CDR1 as LNHDA and CDR2 as SQIVND (reference sequence). The CDR3 runs to 16 residues.

This clone was recorded many times. The V gene is TRBV28, the J gene TRBJ2-2, with TRBD2 identical over 12 bases. Germline assignment: CDR1 MDHEN and CDR2 SYDVKM. The CDR3 has 18 residues. The V segment lost 2 bases and the J segment 7 bases; nucleotides outside the gene matches: 11. The CDR3 nucleotides read TGTGCCAGCAGTTTAGGTTGGACTAGCGGGATTCGTAGCGGGGAGCTGTTTTTT. Residues: CASSLGWTSGIRSGELFF.